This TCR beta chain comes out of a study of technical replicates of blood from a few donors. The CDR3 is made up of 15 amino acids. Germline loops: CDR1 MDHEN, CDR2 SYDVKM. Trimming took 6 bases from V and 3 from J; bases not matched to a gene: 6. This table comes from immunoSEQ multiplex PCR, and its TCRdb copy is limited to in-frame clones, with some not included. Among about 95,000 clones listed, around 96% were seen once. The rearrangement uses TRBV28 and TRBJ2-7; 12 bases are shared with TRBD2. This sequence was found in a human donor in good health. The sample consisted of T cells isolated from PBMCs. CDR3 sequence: CASSTGLAGFYEQYF. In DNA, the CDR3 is TGTGCCAGCAGCACTGGACTAGCGGGGTTCTACGAGCAGTACTTC.